The rows below give T cell receptor beta chains drawn from one sample of a study of shared clonotypes between healthy human individuals. Measured with immunoSEQ multiplex PCR; TCRdb has only the in-frame clones, and not every one. This sample has roughly 500,000 clones, with about 84% found just once. Sequencing input: PBMCs. The receptors originated from a middle-aged woman in good health. Some clones in this sample may be carry-over from other donors' samples. Both conserved end residues are part of each CDR3. Each record gives: V gene, D gene, J gene, clone size, CDR3 protein, CDR3 DNA. D genes are given only for firm matches. Clone sizes are given selectively: once, few, many, or a class where the clone is expanded.

>TRBV28|-|TRBJ2-7|-
CASRLSGVSYEQYF
TGTGCCAGCAGACTTTCAGGGGTTTCCTACGAGCAGTACTTC
>TRBV15|-|TRBJ1-5|-
CATSRAPADSNQPQHF
TGTGCCACCAGCAGAGCGCCCGCAGATAGCAATCAGCCCCAGCATTTT
>TRBV28|TRBD1|TRBJ1-4|few
CASSFRAGGNEKLFF
TGTGCCAGCAGTTTCCGCGCAGGGGGGAATGAAAAACTGTTTTTT
>TRBV30|-|TRBJ2-2|-
CAWSVGLLTGELFF
TGTGCCTGGAGTGTTGGACTCCTCACCGGGGAGCTGTTTTTT
>TRBV30|-|TRBJ2-1|-
CAWSAGLVDEQFF
TGTGCCTGGAGTGCTGGACTCGTGGATGAGCAGTTCTTC
>TRBV5-4|TRBD2|TRBJ2-3|-
CASSPPSGRVDTQYF
TGTGCCAGCAGCCCCCCTAGCGGGAGGGTGGATACGCAGTATTTT
>TRBV28|-|TRBJ1-2|-
CAIDRTAISNYGYTF
TGTGCCATCGATCGGACAGCCATTTCAAACTATGGCTACACCTTC
>TRBV6-5|-|TRBJ2-7|-
CASSYTQTRSIYEQYF
TGTGCCAGCAGTTACACTCAGACTAGGTCTATCTACGAGCAGTACTTC
>TRBV18|-|TRBJ2-7|-
CASSPDSSYEQYF
TGTGCCAGCTCACCAGATAGCTCCTACGAGCAGTACTTC
>TRBV7-2|-|TRBJ1-4|-
CASSLFSLSLATNEKLFF
TGTGCCAGCAGCTTATTTAGTTTGAGCCTTGCAACTAATGAAAAACTGTTTTTT
>TRBV10-3|-|TRBJ1-1|-
CAISEAPGVDTEAFF
TGTGCCATCAGTGAGGCTCCGGGGGTGGACACTGAAGCTTTCTTT
>TRBV6-6|-|TRBJ1-3|many
CASSYGNTIYF
TGTGCCAGCAGTTACGGAAACACCATATATTTT
>TRBV4-2|-|TRBJ2-6|-
CASSPTPDSGANVLTF
TGTGCCAGCTCCCCCACCCCGGACTCTGGGGCCAACGTCCTGACTTTC
>TRBV12-5|-|TRBJ2-7|-
CASGSNTSGTPSYEQYF
TGTGCTAGTGGTTCAAACACATCCGGGACACCCTCCTACGAGCAGTACTTC
>TRBV28|-|TRBJ1-5|-
CASSFGHLGYSNQPQHF
TGTGCCAGCAGTTTCGGACACCTAGGCTATAGCAATCAGCCCCAGCATTTT
>TRBV27|-|TRBJ2-5|-
CASSPRRGPYQETQYF
TGTGCCAGCAGTCCCCGACGAGGCCCATACCAAGAGACCCAGTACTTC
>TRBV6-1|-|TRBJ2-1|-
CASRFPNTVNEQFF
TGTGCCAGCAGGTTCCCTAATACAGTGAATGAGCAGTTCTTC
>TRBV27|TRBD2|TRBJ2-5|-
CATQPTSGTGLRETQYF
TGTGCCACACAACCGACTAGCGGGACGGGGTTGAGAGAGACCCAGTACTTC
>TRBV15|TRBD2|TRBJ2-1|-
CATSATSGRADEQFF
TGTGCCACCAGCGCAACTAGCGGGAGGGCCGATGAGCAGTTCTTC
>TRBV7-6|TRBD2|TRBJ2-7|-
CASSLGTSSSYEQYF
TGTGCCAGCAGCTTAGGGACTAGCAGCTCCTACGAGCAGTACTTC
>TRBV7-8|TRBD2|TRBJ2-7|-
CASSLPAGGVNEQYF
TGTGCCAGCAGCCTTCCAGCGGGAGGGGTAAACGAGCAGTACTTC
>TRBV6-5|TRBD1|TRBJ2-7|-
CASSNSRDRYYEQYF
TGTGCCAGCAGTAACTCCCGGGACAGGTACTACGAGCAGTACTTC
>TRBV5-1|-|TRBJ2-6|-
CASSLVTRGSGANVLTF
TGCGCCAGCAGCTTGGTTACCAGGGGATCCGGGGCCAACGTCCTGACTTTC
>TRBV4-3|TRBD2|TRBJ2-7|-
CASSQVRPSGFYEQYF
TGCGCCAGCAGCCAAGTCAGGCCTAGCGGTTTCTACGAGCAGTACTTC
>TRBV27|-|TRBJ2-2|-
CASSSKGRQNTGELFF
TGTGCCAGCAGCTCAAAGGGGCGTCAGAACACCGGGGAGCTGTTTTTT
>TRBV28|TRBD1|TRBJ2-1|-
CASSGSPGTGTNFHEQFF
TGTGCCAGCAGTGGTAGTCCCGGGACAGGGACTAACTTTCATGAGCAGTTCTTC
>TRBV18|TRBD2|TRBJ2-1|-
CASSILAGGDEQFF
TGTGCCAGCTCTATACTAGCGGGAGGGGACGAGCAGTTCTTC
>TRBV5-5|TRBD2|TRBJ2-1|few
CASSSLTSVSSYNEQFF
TGTGCCAGCAGCTCCCTGACTAGCGTAAGCTCCTACAATGAGCAGTTCTTC
>TRBV6-1|-|TRBJ2-7|-
CASSLNGYEQYF
TGTGCCAGCAGCCTAAATGGGTACGAGCAGTACTTC
>TRBV14|TRBD2|TRBJ2-7|-
CASSQEVGLAAEQYF
TGTGCCAGCAGCCAAGAAGTAGGACTAGCGGCCGAGCAGTACTTC
>TRBV11-2|TRBD1|TRBJ2-2|-
CASSLGQGANTGELFF
TGTGCCAGCAGCTTAGGACAGGGGGCGAACACCGGGGAGCTGTTTTTT
>TRBV2|-|TRBJ1-1|-
CASRRGSHGTEAFF
TGTGCCAGCAGGAGGGGTAGCCATGGCACTGAAGCTTTCTTT
>TRBV19|TRBD1|TRBJ1-2|-
CASSISSGQVGYGYTF
TGTGCCAGTAGTATCTCCTCCGGACAGGTGGGATATGGCTACACCTTC
>TRBV18|-|TRBJ1-1|-
CASSPFQRGENTEAFF
TGTGCCAGCTCACCATTTCAAAGGGGCGAGAACACTGAAGCTTTCTTT
>TRBV14|-|TRBJ2-2|once
CASSSHPGGELFF
TGTGCCAGCAGCTCCCACCCCGGCGGGGAGCTGTTTTTT
>TRBV19|-|TRBJ1-3|-
CASSIGMSGNTIYF
TGTGCCAGTAGTATCGGGATGTCTGGAAACACCATATATTTT
>TRBV28|-|TRBJ2-2|-
CASVSNTGELFF
TGTGCCAGCGTATCGAACACCGGGGAGCTGTTTTTT
>TRBV7-2|-|TRBJ1-1|-
CASSPVAMNTEAFF
TGTGCCAGCAGCCCAGTCGCCATGAACACTGAAGCTTTCTTT
>TRBV5-1|-|TRBJ1-1|-
CASSGNTEAFF
TGCGCCAGCAGCGGGAACACTGAAGCTTTCTTT
>TRBV27|-|TRBJ1-1|few
CASSLFRGGWAFF
TGTGCCAGCAGTTTATTTAGAGGAGGTTGGGCTTTCTTT
>TRBV14|-|TRBJ2-5|-
CASSQAGLGTQYF
TGTGCCAGCAGCCAAGCAGGGTTAGGGACCCAGTACTTC
>TRBV29-1|-|TRBJ2-1|-
CSAPLGGDYNEQFF
TGCAGCGCGCCACTGGGCGGGGATTACAATGAGCAGTTCTTC
>TRBV7-3|TRBD2|TRBJ2-7|-
CASSLTGLAGITSYEQYF
TGTGCCAGCAGCTTAACCGGACTAGCGGGAATAACGTCCTACGAGCAGTACTTC
>TRBV11-2|TRBD2|TRBJ2-2|once
CASSTASGSYTGELFF
TGTGCCAGCAGCACGGCTAGCGGGAGTTACACCGGGGAGCTGTTTTTT
>TRBV7-3|TRBD2|TRBJ2-1|-
CASSLTSGSRFEQFF
TGTGCCAGCAGCTTGACTAGCGGGAGCCGTTTTGAGCAGTTCTTC
>TRBV5-4|-|TRBJ2-7|-
CASSLDPGGSYEQYF
TGTGCCAGCAGCTTGGATCCAGGAGGGAGCTACGAGCAGTACTTC
>TRBV4-3|-|TRBJ2-7|-
CASSVHIRDVRTYEQYF
TGCGCCAGCAGCGTACACATTCGGGACGTCAGAACCTACGAGCAGTACTTC
>TRBV7-2|TRBD1|TRBJ2-7|-
CASRYQGAYEQYF
TGTGCCAGCAGATATCAGGGGGCTTACGAGCAGTACTTC
>TRBV13|-|TRBJ2-6|-
CASSVRGANVLTF
TGTGCCAGCAGCGTGAGGGGGGCCAACGTCCTGACTTTC
>TRBV18|-|TRBJ1-5|-
CASSRDINQPQHF
TGTGCCAGCTCACGGGACATCAATCAGCCCCAGCATTTT